The rows below give T cell receptor beta chains drawn from one sample of a study of T cells in localized non-small cell lung cancer. Clones were read by immunoSEQ multiplex PCR, and TCRdb kept only the in-frame ones, dropping some. In the table there are about 78,000 clones, 84% of which are singletons. Here the sequenced sample was peripheral blood, taken before any cancer treatment. Source of these receptors: a man between 35 and 75 years old with stage I lung adenocarcinoma. The CDR3 runs from the conserved cysteine through the conserved F or W. Each record gives: D gene, J gene, V gene, clone size, CDR3 DNA, CDR3 protein. A D gene is named only where the DNA matches it firmly. The size field is filled for only some rows; it gives once, few, many or a size class.

d_gene: .; j_gene: TRBJ1-1; v_gene: TRBV5-4; abundance: few; CDR3nt: TGTGCCAGCAGCCCCTATAACACTGAAGCTTTCTTT; CDR3aa: CASSPYNTEAFF
d_gene: .; j_gene: TRBJ2-7; v_gene: TRBV27; abundance: .; CDR3nt: TGTGCCAGCAGGACAGGTCCCACCTACGAGCAGTACTTC; CDR3aa: CASRTGPTYEQYF
d_gene: .; j_gene: TRBJ2-1; v_gene: TRBV9; abundance: .; CDR3nt: TGTGCCAGCAGCGTAGCGGGAGACTACAATGAGCAGTTCTTC; CDR3aa: CASSVAGDYNEQFF
d_gene: TRBD1; j_gene: TRBJ2-7; v_gene: TRBV12-5; abundance: .; CDR3nt: TGTGCTAGTGGCCAACGGACAGGGCAGTACTTC; CDR3aa: CASGQRTGQYF
d_gene: .; j_gene: TRBJ1-2; v_gene: TRBV6-5; abundance: .; CDR3nt: TGTGCCAGCAGTTACTTGATGAGGGGCTACACCTTC; CDR3aa: CASSYLMRGYTF
d_gene: .; j_gene: TRBJ2-5; v_gene: TRBV27; abundance: .; CDR3nt: TGTGCCAGCAGTTTATCCCGATTGGAGACCCAGTACTTC; CDR3aa: CASSLSRLETQYF
d_gene: .; j_gene: TRBJ2-1; v_gene: TRBV4-1; abundance: .; CDR3nt: TGCGCCAGCAGCCAAATAGATGGAGGGGGAGAGCAGTTCTTC; CDR3aa: CASSQIDGGGEQFF
d_gene: .; j_gene: TRBJ2-7; v_gene: TRBV20-1; abundance: .; CDR3nt: TGCAGTGCTAGCCTTGCCTACGAGCAGTACTTC; CDR3aa: CSASLAYEQYF
d_gene: .; j_gene: TRBJ2-2; v_gene: TRBV5-1; abundance: .; CDR3nt: TGCGCCAGCAGCCCCCAATCCAACACCGGGGAGCTGTTTTTT; CDR3aa: CASSPQSNTGELFF
d_gene: .; j_gene: TRBJ2-5; v_gene: TRBV11-2; abundance: once; CDR3nt: TGTGCCAGCAGCTTACTGGCAGGGGGGGAGACCCAGTACTTC; CDR3aa: CASSLLAGGETQYF
d_gene: TRBD1; j_gene: TRBJ1-5; v_gene: TRBV7-9; abundance: .; CDR3nt: TGTGCCAGCAGCCAGGGGGTGGGCAATCAGCCCCAGCATTTT; CDR3aa: CASSQGVGNQPQHF
d_gene: TRBD2; j_gene: TRBJ2-5; v_gene: TRBV28; abundance: .; CDR3nt: TGTGCCAGCAGCCCGGGACTAGCGGGACCAGGGACCCAGTACTTC; CDR3aa: CASSPGLAGPGTQYF
d_gene: .; j_gene: TRBJ1-1; v_gene: TRBV7-8; abundance: .; CDR3nt: TGTGCCAGCAGCCTAAGGCTGGGCATAGCTTTCTTT; CDR3aa: CASSLRLGIAFF
d_gene: .; j_gene: TRBJ1-1; v_gene: TRBV5-1; abundance: .; CDR3nt: TGCGCCAGCAGCTTCGGGATAGGGACTGAAGCTTTCTTT; CDR3aa: CASSFGIGTEAFF
d_gene: TRBD2; j_gene: TRBJ2-3; v_gene: TRBV9; abundance: .; CDR3nt: TGTGCCAGCAGCACTTCGCCAGGGGCTAGCGGGCCTCGGGGCACAGATACGCAGTATTTT; CDR3aa: CASSTSPGASGPRGTDTQYF
d_gene: .; j_gene: TRBJ1-6; v_gene: TRBV6-5; abundance: .; CDR3nt: TGTGCCAGCAGTTATCTTACAGGTGGTTCACCCCTCCACTTT; CDR3aa: CASSYLTGGSPLHF
d_gene: .; j_gene: TRBJ2-3; v_gene: TRBV2; abundance: .; CDR3nt: TGTGCCAGCAGAGAGGACCATTTAAGTCCCACAGATACGCAGTATTTT; CDR3aa: CASREDHLSPTDTQYF
d_gene: TRBD1; j_gene: TRBJ1-4; v_gene: TRBV11-2; abundance: .; CDR3nt: TGTGCCAGCAGCTTAGGAATTTTCGGGACAGGGGATGAAAAACTGTTTTTT; CDR3aa: CASSLGIFGTGDEKLFF
d_gene: TRBD1; j_gene: TRBJ1-5; v_gene: TRBV7-2; abundance: .; CDR3nt: TGTGCCAGCAGCCCCGGGACAGGGTTTTGGAGCAATCAGCCCCAGCATTTT; CDR3aa: CASSPGTGFWSNQPQHF
d_gene: .; j_gene: TRBJ2-5; v_gene: TRBV2; abundance: few; CDR3nt: TGTGCCAGCAGTGAACAGACCCACCGGGACGGTTGGACCCAGTACTTC; CDR3aa: CASSEQTHRDGWTQYF
d_gene: .; j_gene: TRBJ2-7; v_gene: TRBV7-9; abundance: .; CDR3nt: TGTGCCAGCAGCAGAACAGAAGGCCGGGACAAGCAGTACTTC; CDR3aa: CASSRTEGRDKQYF
d_gene: TRBD2; j_gene: TRBJ2-5; v_gene: TRBV7-3; abundance: once; CDR3nt: TGTGCCAGCAGCTCCGGGACTAGCGGGATAGAGACCCAGTACTTC; CDR3aa: CASSSGTSGIETQYF
d_gene: .; j_gene: TRBJ1-1; v_gene: TRBV18; abundance: .; CDR3nt: TGTGCCAGCTCACCAAGGCCAAGACGGATGAACACTGAAGCTTTCTTT; CDR3aa: CASSPRPRRMNTEAFF
d_gene: .; j_gene: TRBJ2-3; v_gene: TRBV2; abundance: .; CDR3nt: TGTGCCAGCGGATTAGCGCTAGTCGCAGATACGCAGTATTTT; CDR3aa: CASGLALVADTQYF
d_gene: TRBD1; j_gene: TRBJ1-5; v_gene: TRBV28; abundance: .; CDR3nt: TGTGCCAGCAGTTTACTGGGGACAGGTAGCAATCAGCCCCAGCATTTT; CDR3aa: CASSLLGTGSNQPQHF
d_gene: .; j_gene: TRBJ1-2; v_gene: TRBV7-2; abundance: .; CDR3nt: TGTGCCAGCAGCCAGAGTAGGTCCGCTCCCCTATATGGCTACACCTTC; CDR3aa: CASSQSRSAPLYGYTF
d_gene: .; j_gene: TRBJ2-2; v_gene: TRBV10-3; abundance: .; CDR3nt: TGTGCCATCCAGGGTGAGGGAGCCGGGGAGCTGTTTTTT; CDR3aa: CAIQGEGAGELFF
d_gene: .; j_gene: TRBJ2-3; v_gene: TRBV28; abundance: .; CDR3nt: TGTGCCAGCAGTTCTTTGGATACGCAGTATTTT; CDR3aa: CASSSLDTQYF
d_gene: TRBD2; j_gene: TRBJ2-7; v_gene: TRBV5-1; abundance: .; CDR3nt: TGCGCCAGCAGTCCTACTAGCGTGAAGGGCCGACCCTACGAGCAGTACTTC; CDR3aa: CASSPTSVKGRPYEQYF
d_gene: .; j_gene: TRBJ2-1; v_gene: TRBV5-1; abundance: .; CDR3nt: TGCGCCAGCAGTCTGGGCCACGGAGGCTACAATGAGCAGTTCTTC; CDR3aa: CASSLGHGGYNEQFF
d_gene: .; j_gene: TRBJ1-5; v_gene: TRBV18; abundance: few; CDR3nt: TGTGCCAGCTCGCCGTCTTTCGATCAGCCCCAGCATTTT; CDR3aa: CASSPSFDQPQHF
d_gene: .; j_gene: TRBJ1-2; v_gene: TRBV25-1; abundance: .; CDR3nt: TGTGCCAGCAGTGATTGGGGAGACTCTAACTATGGCTACACCTTC; CDR3aa: CASSDWGDSNYGYTF
d_gene: .; j_gene: TRBJ1-6; v_gene: TRBV4-1; abundance: once; CDR3nt: TGCGCCAGCAGCCAAGACGAGTTGCGACCCCCCACTTTT; CDR3aa: CASSQDELRPPTF
d_gene: TRBD2; j_gene: TRBJ2-7; v_gene: TRBV19; abundance: .; CDR3nt: TGTGCCAGTAGCCAAGGGGTAGCGGGATCCTACGAGCAGTACTTC; CDR3aa: CASSQGVAGSYEQYF
d_gene: .; j_gene: TRBJ1-1; v_gene: TRBV4-2; abundance: once; CDR3nt: TGTGCCAGCAGCCAAGATCAGGTTACCCCATTGCGGACGGCCTATATGAGGAACACTGAAGCTTTCTTT; CDR3aa: CASSQDQVTPLRTAYMRNTEAFF
d_gene: .; j_gene: TRBJ1-2; v_gene: TRBV19; abundance: .; CDR3nt: TGTGCCAGTACCGCCACCCGTGTCAGGAGTAGGGGCTACACCTTC; CDR3aa: CASTATRVRSRGYTF
d_gene: TRBD1; j_gene: TRBJ2-7; v_gene: TRBV10-1; abundance: .; CDR3nt: TGCGCCAGCAGTCCTCTGGACAGGGAAGGTCCTCAGTACTTC; CDR3aa: CASSPLDREGPQYF
d_gene: TRBD1; j_gene: TRBJ2-4; v_gene: TRBV29-1; abundance: .; CDR3nt: TGCAGCGCCCGCGGAGGCAGGGGGCAGGACATTCAGTACTTC; CDR3aa: CSARGGRGQDIQYF
d_gene: .; j_gene: TRBJ2-7; v_gene: TRBV21-1; abundance: .; CDR3nt: TGTGCCAGTCGAATCTACGAGCAGTACTTC; CDR3aa: CASRIYEQYF
d_gene: .; j_gene: TRBJ1-4; v_gene: TRBV21-1; abundance: .; CDR3nt: TGTGCCAGCAGCAACAAAGGGGAGATATGGGACGAAAAACTGTTTTTT; CDR3aa: CASSNKGEIWDEKLFF
d_gene: TRBD1; j_gene: TRBJ1-1; v_gene: TRBV28; abundance: .; CDR3nt: TGTGCCAGCAGTTCAACAGGGGAGAGCACTGAAGCTTTCTTT; CDR3aa: CASSSTGESTEAFF
d_gene: .; j_gene: TRBJ2-1; v_gene: TRBV5-1; abundance: .; CDR3nt: TGCGCCAGCAGCTTAGCAAACGAGCAGTTCTTC; CDR3aa: CASSLANEQFF
d_gene: TRBD1; j_gene: TRBJ1-2; v_gene: TRBV6-5; abundance: .; CDR3nt: TGTGCCAGCAGACTTCGGACAGGAACCCCCTATGGCTACACCTTC; CDR3aa: CASRLRTGTPYGYTF
d_gene: .; j_gene: TRBJ1-1; v_gene: TRBV5-8; abundance: .; CDR3nt: TGTGCCAGCAGCCGACTTGGGGCCCACACTGAAGCTTTCTTT; CDR3aa: CASSRLGAHTEAFF
d_gene: .; j_gene: TRBJ1-2; v_gene: TRBV6-1; abundance: .; CDR3nt: TGTGCCAGCAGTGTAACAAACTATGGCTACACCTTC; CDR3aa: CASSVTNYGYTF
d_gene: .; j_gene: TRBJ1-5; v_gene: TRBV29-1; abundance: .; CDR3nt: TGCAGCGTTGAGGATCAAGTTAATCAGCCCCAGCATTTT; CDR3aa: CSVEDQVNQPQHF
d_gene: TRBD2; j_gene: TRBJ2-1; v_gene: TRBV5-4; abundance: .; CDR3nt: TGTGCCAGCAGCTTTGGCGGGGGAGCCCACAATGAGCAGTTCTTC; CDR3aa: CASSFGGGAHNEQFF
d_gene: .; j_gene: TRBJ1-3; v_gene: TRBV5-6; abundance: .; CDR3nt: TGTGCCAGCAGCTTGCGGGAGTTCATCTCTGGAAACACCATATATTTT; CDR3aa: CASSLREFISGNTIYF
d_gene: .; j_gene: TRBJ2-7; v_gene: TRBV6-5; abundance: .; CDR3nt: TGTGCCAGCGGTCGGGTCCACGAGCAGTACTTC; CDR3aa: CASGRVHEQYF
d_gene: .; j_gene: TRBJ1-2; v_gene: TRBV6-5; abundance: .; CDR3nt: TGTGCCAGCAGTTACGAGGTGAACTATGGCTACACCTTC; CDR3aa: CASSYEVNYGYTF
d_gene: .; j_gene: TRBJ2-5; v_gene: TRBV19; abundance: .; CDR3nt: TGTGCCAGTAGTATTAGAGGGATGACCCAGTACTTC; CDR3aa: CASSIRGMTQYF
d_gene: .; j_gene: TRBJ1-1; v_gene: TRBV9; abundance: .; CDR3nt: TGTGCCAGCGCCGAGGGGAACAAGAACACTGAAGCTTTCTTT; CDR3aa: CASAEGNKNTEAFF
d_gene: TRBD2; j_gene: TRBJ2-7; v_gene: TRBV28; abundance: .; CDR3nt: TGTGCCAGCAGTTTTCTCGGGACTAGCGGCTACGAGCAGTACTTC; CDR3aa: CASSFLGTSGYEQYF
d_gene: .; j_gene: TRBJ1-6; v_gene: TRBV7-2; abundance: few; CDR3nt: TGTGCCAGCAGCCATCGACCAGATACCTATAATTCACCCCTCCACTTT; CDR3aa: CASSHRPDTYNSPLHF